These 26 T cell receptor beta chains were all obtained from the same sample, sequenced in a study of T-cell reconstitution after alpha-beta-depleted transplantation in children. Preparation of the TCRbeta library involved a method that used unique molecular identifiers. TCRdb independently ran MiXCR on the PCR reads; one entry per CDR3 protein. The sample consists of just under 250,000 distinct CDR3 sequences, roughly 25% of them appearing once. Sequenced material: PBMCs, taken before TCRalphabeta/CD19-depleted stem cell transplant. The receptors come from a girl aged 2-10 years with Fanconi anemia, due to receive a stem cell transplant.

The gene calls are TRBV3-1 and TRBJ2-1; D possibly corresponds to TRBD2 (5 bases). The CDR3 has 16 amino acids. Germline CDR1 reads LGHDT; CDR2 reads YNNKEL (reference sequence). V dropped 5 bases and J dropped 6 bases, with 20 bases sitting between them. The CDR3 loop is CASSWPGISGRNEQFF. DNA for the CDR3: TGTGCCAGCAGCTGGCCGGGGATTTCCGGACGCAATGAGCAGTTCTTC.

A few counts support this clonotype. The chain is built from TRBV20-1 and TRBJ1-2; D not certain. Germline values: CDR1 DFQATT, CDR2 SNEGSKA (reference sequence). The CDR3 is 10 amino acids. Trimming left V 3 bases short and J 4 bases short, with 3 bases between. The CDR3: CSARSYGYTF. The CDR3 region has the DNA TGCAGTGCTAGGTCCTATGGCTACACCTTC.

The chain joins TRBV5-5 to TRBJ2-1, with 10 bases that match TRBD1. Germline CDR1 reads SGHKS; CDR2 reads YYEKEE (reference sequence). The CDR3 extends over 14 amino acids. J lost 8 bases, V lost 4 bases, and 6 bases had no gene match. CDR3 nucleotides: TGTGCCAGCAGCCGGGACAGGGGTCGGGATGAGCAGTTCTTC. Translating gives CASSRDRGRDEQFF.

This clonotype was counted ten times or more. This chain links TRBV29-1 with TRBJ1-1; unclear D gene. Germline values: CDR1 SQVTM, CDR2 ANQGSEA. V was pared by 5 bases and J by 0 bases, with 13 bases between. This CDR3 spans 14 amino acids. CDR3 sequence (DNA): TGCAGCGTTTTATATGATATTGTGAACACTGAAGCTTTCTTT. This translates into CSVLYDIVNTEAFF.

V is TRBV6-6 and J is TRBJ2-5; possibly TRBD2 for D (5 bases). V shed 2 bases and J shed 5 bases, with 6 bases lying between them. The CDR3 extends over 12 amino acids. The germline V gene has CDR1 MNHNY and CDR2 SVGAGI (reference sequence). The CDR3 DNA reads TGTGCCAGCAGTTACAGGGAGGAGACCCAGTACTTC. This encodes CASSYREETQYF.

In its sample, this clonotype was seen a few times. V usage is TRBV2 and J usage is TRBJ1-1; D remains ambiguous. V lost 6 bases to trimming and J lost 7 bases, with 6 bases between them. Germline V lookup: CDR1 SNHLY, CDR2 FYNNEI. The CDR3 is made up of 10 amino acids. This CDR3 reads CASSLLEAFF. The CDR3 coding sequence is TGTGCCAGCAGCCTCCTTGAAGCTTTCTTT.

This clonotype has a handful of counts. This sequence joins TRBV5-1 and TRBJ2-5; D call uncertain. CDR3 length: 13 residues. V shed 0 bases and J shed 4 bases, with 7 bases lying between them. CDR1 is SGHRS, CDR2 YFSETQ, per germline. CDR3 region: CASSLDAVETQYF. The CDR3 DNA reads as TGCGCCAGCAGCTTGGATGCGGTAGAGACCCAGTACTTC.

This clonotype was found once. The chain carries TRBV7-9 and TRBJ2-7; 12 bases are shared with TRBD2. V lost 7 bases to trimming and J lost 8 bases; unmatched junction nucleotides: 9. Looked up from germline, CDR1 is SEHNR and CDR2 is FQNEAQ (reference sequence). The CDR3 is 14 residues long. In DNA form, the CDR3 reads TGTGCCAGCACTTCATGGACTAGCGGGACTCAGCAGTACTTC. This codes for CASTSWTSGTQQYF.

This clonotype has a count of ten or more. V is TRBV29-1 and J is TRBJ2-1; TRBD2 might be the D (6 bases). The ends were cut back, 4 bases at V and 5 bases at J, with 9 bases in the middle. This CDR3 has 12 residues. CDR1 and CDR2 from the germline V gene are SQVTM and ANQGSEA. CDR3 in amino acids: CSVGASDNEQFF. In nucleotides, the CDR3 is TGCAGCGTTGGGGCTAGCGACAATGAGCAGTTCTTC.

This clonotype turned up a few times. The chain couples TRBV25-1 to TRBJ1-1, with D possibly being TRBD1 (6 bases). Germline CDR1 is MGHDK and CDR2 is SYGVNS. The CDR3 spans 15 residues. With 0 bases removed from V and 1 base from J, the gap between germline ends came to 9 bases. Here the CDR3 reads CASSEYQGGNTEAFF. The CDR3, as DNA: TGTGCCAGCAGTGAATATCAAGGGGGGAACACTGAAGCTTTCTTT.

This clonotype was seen repeatedly, ten times or more. The genes are TRBV5-1 and TRBJ2-1; TRBD1 or TRBD2 may be the D gene (5 bases each). This CDR3 is built from 14 residues. Germline CDR1 is SGHRS and CDR2 is YFSETQ. Trimming stripped 2 bases from V and 5 bases from J, with 11 bases between. The CDR3 nucleotides are TGCGCCAGCAGCTTAGGGCAGGGAGACAATGAGCAGTTCTTC. This encodes CASSLGQGDNEQFF.

The chain links TRBV7-3 to TRBJ2-1; 8 bases are shared with TRBD2. The V gene's germline CDR1 is SGHTA and CDR2 FQGTGA. The CDR3 totals 15 residues. V shed 6 bases and J 5 bases; nucleotides not matched to a gene: 9. The CDR3: CASSRLTSGDNEQFF. The CDR3, as DNA: TGTGCCAGCAGTAGGCTTACTAGCGGAGACAATGAGCAGTTCTTC. The full variable domain, rest sourced from reference TRBV7-3 and TRBJ2-1, is GAGVSQTPSNKVTEKGKYVELRCDPISGHTALYWYRQSLGQGPEFLIYFQGTGAADDSGLPNDRFFAVRPEGSVSTLKIQRTERGDSAVYLCASSRLTSGDNEQFFGPGTRLTVL.

In this sample, this clonotype turned up once. CDR3 DNA: TGCAGTGCTAGACGGAGACTAGCGGTACATTACAATGAGCAGTTCTTC. The encoded protein is CSARRRLAVHYNEQFF. The chain is built from TRBV20-1 and TRBJ2-1; TRBD2 agrees at 9 bases. The V gene end was trimmed by 2 bases and the J gene end by 4 bases; junction bases not matched to a gene: 9. This CDR3 contains 16 residues. CDR1 and CDR2 (germline): DFQATT, SNEGSKA (reference sequence).

This clonotype was seen repeatedly, ten times or more. The chain links TRBV29-1 to TRBJ1-2, with TRBD1 as a possible D gene (6 bases). This CDR3 has 10 residues. V gave up 4 bases and J gave up 8 bases, with 8 bases separating them. Germline-derived CDR1 and CDR2 are SQVTM and ANQGSEA. The CDR3 DNA follows: TGCAGCGTTGCAGGGGAAGGCTACACCTTC. Translating it yields CSVAGEGYTF.

The rearrangement uses TRBV7-2 and TRBJ1-1, with D possibly TRBD1 on 5 matching bases. CDR1 and CDR2 (germline): SGHTA, FQGNSA. The V end was cut by 1 base, the J end by 5 bases, with 11 bases between. The CDR3 totals 14 residues. The CDR3 DNA reads TGTGCCAGCAGCTTAGAACAGAGGGGAACTGAAGCTTTCTTT. Translated, it gives CASSLEQRGTEAFF.

The chain couples TRBV18 to TRBJ1-5; D unclear. Per the germline V gene, CDR1 is KGHSH and CDR2 is LQKENI. The V gene lost 3 bases and the J gene lost 3 bases, with 12 bases spanning the gap. The CDR3 runs 15 residues. The CDR3 coding sequence is TGTGCCAGCTCACCCACCTCACAGTTCAATCAGCCCCAGCATTTT. Its translation: CASSPTSQFNQPQHF.

The genes are TRBV12-3 or TRBV12-4 and TRBJ1-5; the D is unclear. Between the trimmed V and J ends, which lost 2 bases and 2 bases, there was a span of 16 bases. This CDR3 contains 17 residues. The CDR3 sequence: CASSLSRRYGGNQPQHF. The CDR3 nucleotides are TGTGCCAGCAGTTTAAGTCGGAGGTACGGGGGCAATCAGCCCCAGCATTTT.

The chain carries TRBV5-1 and TRBJ2-7; possible D gene TRBD1, 5 bases. Germline CDR1 is SGHRS and CDR2 is YFSETQ. The CDR3 is made up of 16 amino acids. Trimming left V 0 bases short and J 3 bases short, with 16 bases between. The CDR3 nucleotides read TGCGCCAGCAGCTTGGACCCAGGGTCCCTTCTCTACGAGCAGTACTTC. It codes for CASSLDPGSLLYEQYF.

This clonotype was found a few times. The chain employs TRBV25-1 and TRBJ2-7, with D tentatively TRBD1 (5 bases). CDR1 is MGHDK, CDR2 SYGVNS, per germline. The CDR3 is made up of 15 amino acids. The V end was cut by 3 bases, the J end by 6 bases, with 18 bases between. For the CDR3, the DNA is TGTGCCAGCAGTGATCTTCTGGGGCCCTCGGGCGAGCAGTACTTC. Its protein product is CASSDLLGPSGEQYF.

In nucleotides, the CDR3 is TGTGCCAGCATTCCCTCGCCCACTAGCGGGTCCTACGAGCAGTACTTC. This encodes CASIPSPTSGSYEQYF. J is TRBJ2-7 and V is TRBV28, with 9 bases matching TRBD2. The germline V gene has CDR1 MDHEN and CDR2 SYDVKM. The CDR3 has 16 amino acids. V lost 7 bases to trimming and J lost 1 base; unmatched junction nucleotides: 11.

The CDR3 DNA sequence: TGCAGCGTTTCAAGGGCGGTTGGGGTTTACAATGAGCAGTTCTTC. This encodes CSVSRAVGVYNEQFF. This rearrangement joins TRBV29-1 to TRBJ2-1, with D hard to call. This CDR3 is built from 15 residues. The germline V gene has CDR1 SQVTM and CDR2 ANQGSEA. V was clipped by 5 bases and J by 4 bases, with 18 bases between them.

This clonotype was found many times. The V gene is TRBV5-1, the J gene TRBJ2-5, with D possibly being TRBD2 (6 bases). Trimming removed 2 bases from V and 1 base from J, with 9 bases in between. Germline assignment: CDR1 SGHRS and CDR2 YFSETQ. The CDR3 has 14 amino acids. The CDR3 sequence is CASSLSGGQETQYF. The CDR3 nucleotides read TGCGCCAGCAGCTTATCCGGGGGCCAAGAGACCCAGTACTTC.

This clonotype has a handful of counts. This chain joins TRBV7-9 and TRBJ2-3; no reliable D call. The V end was cut by 0 bases, the J end by 2 bases, with 6 bases between. Germline CDR1 SEHNR, CDR2 FQNEAQ (reference sequence). The CDR3 consists of 14 residues. In DNA, the CDR3 is TGTGCCAGCAGCTTAGCGGGTTACACAGATACGCAGTATTTT. It translates to CASSLAGYTDTQYF. Complete variable domain (other parts from reference TRBV7-9 and TRBJ2-3): DTGVSQNPRHKITKRGQNVTFRCDPISEHNRLYWYRQTLGQGPEFLTYFQNEAQLEKSRLLSDRFSAERPKGSFSTLEIQRTEQGDSAMYLCASSLAGYTDTQYFGPGTRLTVL.

This rearrangement joins TRBV4-1 to TRBJ2-5, with 13 positions matching TRBD2. The germline CDR1 and CDR2 sequences are MGHRA and YSYEKL. Germline trimming cut 4 bases from V and 4 bases from J; bases unmatched to any gene: 6. The CDR3 length is 16 residues. CDR3 region: CASSPHRLAGGETQYF. DNA for the CDR3: TGCGCCAGCAGCCCACACAGACTAGCGGGGGGAGAGACCCAGTACTTC.

The chain recombines TRBV11-1 with TRBJ2-1; 7 bases agree with TRBD2. J gave up 3 bases and V 0 bases, and 8 bases lay outside the gene matches. CDR1 and CDR2 from the germline V gene are SGHAT and FQDESV (reference sequence). This CDR3 is 17 amino acids long. The CDR3 DNA reads TGTGCCAGCAGCTTAGCGCGCGGGAGAGGGTTCTACAATGAGCAGTTCTTC. Translation gives CASSLARGRGFYNEQFF.

Ten or more counts support this clonotype. The chain employs TRBV7-8 and TRBJ2-7; D not certain. Germline V CDR1 and CDR2: SGHVS, FQNEAQ. V lost 3 bases and J lost 2, with 8 bases in between. The CDR3 runs 13 residues. CDR3 sequence (DNA): TGTGCCAGCAGCTTTTCCCTGACCTACGAGCAGTACTTC. Its translation is CASSFSLTYEQYF.